This TCR beta chain was retrieved from a study of CD8 T cells in ankylosing spondylitis. Many counts were recorded for this clonotype. TCRdb called the 5' RACE reads again in MiXCR, with one record for every CDR3 protein. The table lists 250,000 to 400,000 distinct CDR3 sequences, roughly 12% of them singletons, with 8% to 9.5% in the top ten. This CDR3 has 13 residues. Looked up from germline, CDR1 is SGHTA and CDR2 is FQGNSA. V was pared by 2 bases and J by 9 bases, with 11 bases between. The sequencing sample was made of blood, either unsorted or a sorted T cell fraction (not recorded which). The TCR was taken from a female donor with ankylosing spondylitis or in good health (not recorded which). The rearrangement links TRBV7-2 to TRBJ1-5; maybe TRBD1 (6 bases). The CDR3 loop is CASSLIKGGPQHF. CDR3 sequence (DNA): TGTGCCAGCAGCTTAATAAAGGGGGGGCCCCAGCATTTT.